What follows are 10 T cell receptor beta chains derived from one specimen sequenced in a study of PD-L1 blockade in urothelial cancer. Clones were sequenced by immunoSEQ multiplex PCR, and TCRdb holds only the in-frame ones, with some missing. The table includes tens of thousands of clones, about 80% detected once. The input for sequencing was PBMCs, taken around atezolizumab (anti-PD-L1) treatment. The source is a man aged 65 to 85 with urothelial cancer.

This clone appeared a few times. V usage is TRBV5-4 and J usage is TRBJ2-7; TRBD1 matches at 9 bases. Germline V gives CDR1 SGHNT, CDR2 YYREEE (reference sequence). The V and J ends lost 0 bases and 6 bases, in that order; junction bases with no gene match: 4. This CDR3 comprises 14 residues. CDR3 loop: CASSLVQGAGEQYF. CDR3 coding DNA: TGTGCCAGCAGCTTGGTACAGGGGGCTGGCGAGCAGTACTTC. Drawing the rest from reference TRBV5-4 and TRBJ2-7, the complete variable domain is ETGVTQSPTHLIKTRGQQVTLRCSSQSGHNTVSWYQQALGQGPQFIFQYYREEENGRGNFPPRFSGLQFPNYSSELNVNALELDDSALYLCASSLVQGAGEQYFGPGTRLTVT.

The chain has TRBV29-1 and TRBJ2-1; 8 nucleotides agree with TRBD1. Trimming at V came to 6 bases and at J to 7 bases, leaving 14 bases not matched to a gene. In germline, CDR1 is SQVTM, CDR2 ANQGSEA. The CDR3 runs to 15 residues. CDR3 region: CSVDDRGGGWNEQFF. The CDR3 bases are TGCAGCGTGGACGACAGGGGAGGTGGGTGGAATGAGCAGTTCTTC.

The rearrangement joins TRBV5-8 to TRBJ1-5; a possible D gene is TRBD1 (6 bases). The V gene's germline CDR1 is SGHTS and CDR2 YDEGEE. The V end was cut by 1 base, the J end by 5 bases, with 10 bases between. The CDR3 contains 14 residues. The CDR3 bases are TGTGCCAGCAGCTTGCGGGACACCTATCAGCCCCAGCATTTT. Protein product: CASSLRDTYQPQHF.

This clone was counted between two and nine times. This chain connects TRBV19 to TRBJ1-1; tentative D call: TRBD1 (5 bases). Germline assignment: CDR1 LNHDA and CDR2 SQIVND (reference sequence). V gave up 4 bases and J gave up 3 bases, with 18 bases separating them. The CDR3 covers 16 residues. The CDR3 DNA follows: TGTGCCAGTAGTACGCTGGCGGGGGTATCGGACACTGAAGCTTTCTTT. Its translation: CASSTLAGVSDTEAFF.

This chain connects TRBV11-2 to TRBJ2-5; D is perhaps TRBD1 (5 bases). The germline gives CDR1 SGHAT, CDR2 FQNNGV. This CDR3 region has 16 residues. V was shortened by 4 bases and J by 5 bases, with 20 bases between the two germline ends. CDR3 bases: TGTGCCAGCAGCTCATCGACAGAGGTCCCTAGGGAGACCCAGTACTTC. Residues: CASSSSTEVPRETQYF.

CDR3 loop: CASSIDRTSHNEQFF. CDR3 nucleotide sequence: TGTGCCAGTAGTATCGACAGGACGAGCCACAATGAGCAGTTCTTC. The J gene is TRBJ2-1, the V gene TRBV19; D possibly corresponds to TRBD1 (6 bases). From germline, CDR1 is LNHDA and CDR2 SQIVND (reference sequence). The CDR3 length is 15 residues. The ends were cut back, 3 bases at V and 5 bases at J, with 14 bases in the middle.

V usage is TRBV7-2 and J usage is TRBJ1-5, with D perhaps matching TRBD1 (5 bases). V lost 8 bases, J lost 0 bases, and 14 bases lay in between. The CDR3 loop spans 15 amino acids. Germline V gene sequence: CDR1 SGHTA, CDR2 FQGNSA. CDR3 in amino acids: CASARQGNSNQPQHF. CDR3 bases: TGTGCCAGCGCCAGGCAGGGCAATAGCAATCAGCCCCAGCATTTT.

The chain joins TRBV10-3 to TRBJ2-2; 11 bases are shared with TRBD2. Germline loops: CDR1 ENHRY, CDR2 SYGVKD. V dropped 0 bases and J dropped 8; count of bases not matched to a gene: 11. The CDR3 contains 18 residues. The CDR3 DNA reads TGTGCCATCAGTGAGTCCACGACTAGCGGGACACTCGGGGGGGAGCTGTTTTTT. This gives the protein CAISESTTSGTLGGELFF.

V gene TRBV9 combines with J gene TRBJ1-2, with D possibly being TRBD1 (5 bases). CDR3 length: 13 residues. The germline V gene encodes CDR1 SGDLS and CDR2 YYNGEE. V was trimmed by 1 base and J by 3 bases, leaving 7 bases between them. CDR3 region: CASSVPGDYGYTF. CDR3 nucleotides: TGTGCCAGCAGCGTACCGGGGGACTATGGCTACACCTTC.

The rearrangement uses TRBV7-9 and TRBJ2-3; possibly TRBD2 for D (5 bases). CDR1 and CDR2 from the germline V gene are SEHNR and FQNEAQ (reference sequence). The CDR3 is 12 residues long. Trimming removed 7 bases from V and 3 bases from J, with 8 bases in between. The CDR3 reads CASMGATDTQYF. The CDR3 DNA follows: TGTGCCAGCATGGGAGCGACAGATACGCAGTATTTT.